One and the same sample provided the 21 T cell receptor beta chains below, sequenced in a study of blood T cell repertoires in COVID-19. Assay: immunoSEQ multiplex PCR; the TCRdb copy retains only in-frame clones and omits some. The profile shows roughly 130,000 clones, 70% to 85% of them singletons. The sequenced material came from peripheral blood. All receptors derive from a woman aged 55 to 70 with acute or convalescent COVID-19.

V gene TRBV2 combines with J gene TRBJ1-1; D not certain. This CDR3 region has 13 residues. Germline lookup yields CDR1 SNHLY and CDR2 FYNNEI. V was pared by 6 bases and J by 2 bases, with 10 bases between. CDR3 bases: TGTGCCAGCAGGATACAGCCCAACACTGAAGCTTTCTTT. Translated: CASRIQPNTEAFF. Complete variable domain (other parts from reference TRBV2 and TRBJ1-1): EPEVTQTPSHQVTQMGQEVILRCVPISNHLYFYWYRQILGQKVEFLVSFYNNEISEKSEIFDDQFSVERPDGSNFTLKIRSTKLEDSAMYFCASRIQPNTEAFFGQGTRLTVV.

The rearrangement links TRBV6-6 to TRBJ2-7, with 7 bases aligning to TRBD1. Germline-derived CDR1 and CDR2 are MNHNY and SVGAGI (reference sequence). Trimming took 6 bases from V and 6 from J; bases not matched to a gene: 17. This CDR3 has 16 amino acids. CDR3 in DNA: TGTGCCAGCAGCCGTGAAAAACAGGGGACCTGCTGCGAGCAGTACTTC. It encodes CASSREKQGTCCEQYF.

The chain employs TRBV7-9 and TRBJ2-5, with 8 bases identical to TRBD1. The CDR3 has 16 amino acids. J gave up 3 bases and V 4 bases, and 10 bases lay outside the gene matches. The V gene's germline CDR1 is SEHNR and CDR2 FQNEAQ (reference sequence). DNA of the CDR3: TGTGCCAGCAGCTCGAGGGGACAGGTTGCGAAAGAGACCCAGTACTTC. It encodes CASSSRGQVAKETQYF.

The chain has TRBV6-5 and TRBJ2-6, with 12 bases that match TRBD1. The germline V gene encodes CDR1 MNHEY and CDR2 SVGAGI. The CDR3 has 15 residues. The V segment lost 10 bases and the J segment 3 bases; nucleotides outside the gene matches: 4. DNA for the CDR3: TGTGCCACCCGGGACAGGGGGCTTGGGGCCAACGTCCTGACTTTC. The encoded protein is CATRDRGLGANVLTF.

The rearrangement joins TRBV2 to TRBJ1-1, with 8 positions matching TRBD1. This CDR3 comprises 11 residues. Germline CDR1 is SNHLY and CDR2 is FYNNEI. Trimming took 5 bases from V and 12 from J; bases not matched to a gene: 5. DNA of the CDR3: TGTGCCAGCAGTCTTACAGGGGGGTCTTTCTTT. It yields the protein CASSLTGGSFF.

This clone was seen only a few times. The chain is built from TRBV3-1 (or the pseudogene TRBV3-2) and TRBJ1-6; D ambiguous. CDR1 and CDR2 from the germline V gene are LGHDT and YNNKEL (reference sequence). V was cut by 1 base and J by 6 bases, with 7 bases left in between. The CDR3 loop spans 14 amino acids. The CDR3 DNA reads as TGTGCCAGCAGCCAAGGGAGGGCTAATTCACCCCTCCACTTT. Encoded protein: CASSQGRANSPLHF.

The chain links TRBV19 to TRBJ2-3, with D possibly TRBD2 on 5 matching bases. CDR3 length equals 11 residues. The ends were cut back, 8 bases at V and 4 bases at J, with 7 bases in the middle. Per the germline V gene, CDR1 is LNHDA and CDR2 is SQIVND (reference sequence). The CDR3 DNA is TGTGCCAGTCGGGGTGCAGATACGCAGTATTTT. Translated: CASRGADTQYF.

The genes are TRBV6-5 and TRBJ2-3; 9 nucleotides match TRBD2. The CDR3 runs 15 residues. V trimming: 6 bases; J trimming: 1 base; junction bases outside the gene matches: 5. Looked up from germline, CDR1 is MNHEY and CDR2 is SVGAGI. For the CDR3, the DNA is TGTGCCAGCAGCGACTCTAGCGGGGGCACAGATACGCAGTATTTT. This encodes CASSDSSGGTDTQYF.

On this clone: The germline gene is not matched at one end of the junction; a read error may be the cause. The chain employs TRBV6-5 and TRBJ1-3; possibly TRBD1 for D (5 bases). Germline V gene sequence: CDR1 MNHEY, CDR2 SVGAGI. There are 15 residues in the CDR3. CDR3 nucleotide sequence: TGTGCCAGCAGTTACTCCAACGGGGGAGGAAACACAATATATTTT. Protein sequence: CASSYSNGGGNTIYF.

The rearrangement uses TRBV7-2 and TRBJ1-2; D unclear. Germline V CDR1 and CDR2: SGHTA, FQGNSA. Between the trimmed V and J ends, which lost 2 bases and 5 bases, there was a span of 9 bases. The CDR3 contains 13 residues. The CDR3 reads CASSLTGWYGYTF. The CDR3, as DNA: TGTGCCAGCAGCTTAACGGGGTGGTATGGCTACACCTTC.

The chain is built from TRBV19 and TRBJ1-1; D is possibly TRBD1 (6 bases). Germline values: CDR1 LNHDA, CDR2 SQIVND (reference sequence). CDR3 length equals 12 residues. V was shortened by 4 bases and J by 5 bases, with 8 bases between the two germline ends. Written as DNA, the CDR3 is TGTGCCAGTAGTAGGGGGCGGACTGAAGCTTTCTTT. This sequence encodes CASSRGRTEAFF. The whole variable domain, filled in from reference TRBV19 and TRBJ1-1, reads DGGITQSPKYLFRKEGQNVTLSCEQNLNHDAMYWYRQDPGQGLRLIYYSQIVNDFQKGDIAEGYSVSREKKESFPLTVTSAQKNPTAFYLCASSRGRTEAFFGQGTRLTVV.

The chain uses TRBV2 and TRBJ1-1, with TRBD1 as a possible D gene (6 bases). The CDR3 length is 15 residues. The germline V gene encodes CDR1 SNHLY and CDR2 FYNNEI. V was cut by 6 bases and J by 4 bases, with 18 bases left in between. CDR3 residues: CASRGLNRVITEAFF. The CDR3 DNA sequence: TGTGCCAGCAGGGGTTTAAACAGGGTGATCACTGAAGCTTTCTTT.

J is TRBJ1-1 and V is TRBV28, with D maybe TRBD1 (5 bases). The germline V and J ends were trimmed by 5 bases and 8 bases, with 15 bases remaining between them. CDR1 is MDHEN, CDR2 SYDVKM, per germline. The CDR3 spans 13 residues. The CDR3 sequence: CASSPSRGVEAFF. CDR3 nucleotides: TGTGCCAGCAGTCCCTCCCGGGGGGTAGAAGCTTTCTTT.

CDR3 bases: TGTGCCAGCAACTTTCCGAGACAGGGATCTAATGGCTACACCTTC. It specifies CASNFPRQGSNGYTF. The genes are TRBV2 and TRBJ1-2, with 7 bases lining up with TRBD1. This CDR3 contains 15 residues. V lost 7 bases to trimming and J lost 6 bases; unmatched junction nucleotides: 14. The germline CDR1 and CDR2 sequences are SNHLY and FYNNEI. The whole variable domain, remainder taken from reference TRBV2 and TRBJ1-2, is EPEVTQTPSHQVTQMGQEVILRCVPISNHLYFYWYRQILGQKVEFLVSFYNNEISEKSEIFDDQFSVERPDGSNFTLKIRSTKLEDSAMYFCASNFPRQGSNGYTFGSGTRLTVV.

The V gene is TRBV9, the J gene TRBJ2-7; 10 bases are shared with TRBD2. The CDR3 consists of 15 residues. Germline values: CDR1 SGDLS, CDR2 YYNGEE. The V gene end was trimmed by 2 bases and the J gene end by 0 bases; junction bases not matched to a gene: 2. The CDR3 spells CASSVLAGASYEQYF. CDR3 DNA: TGTGCCAGCAGCGTCCTAGCGGGGGCCTCCTACGAGCAGTACTTC.

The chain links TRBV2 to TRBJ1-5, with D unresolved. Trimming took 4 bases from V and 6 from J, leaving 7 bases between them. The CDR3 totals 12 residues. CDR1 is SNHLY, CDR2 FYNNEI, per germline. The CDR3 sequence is CASSGPSQPQHF. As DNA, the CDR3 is TGTGCCAGCAGTGGCCCCAGTCAGCCCCAGCATTTT.

This chain's CDR3 is CASSLFGGASLETQYF. Written as DNA, the CDR3 is TGCGCCAGCAGCTTGTTCGGGGGGGCTAGCCTAGAGACCCAGTACTTC. This chain uses TRBV5-1 with TRBJ2-5; 8 bases match TRBD2. The CDR3 is made up of 16 amino acids. The germline V gene has CDR1 SGHRS and CDR2 YFSETQ. The V and J ends lost 1 base and 4 bases, in that order; junction bases with no gene match: 9. The entire variable domain, with the rest obtained from reference TRBV5-1 and TRBJ2-5, is as follows: KAGVTQTPRYLIKTRGQQVTLSCSPISGHRSVSWYQQTPGQGLQFLFEYFSETQRNKGNFPGRFSGRQFSNSRSEMNVSTLELGDSALYLCASSLFGGASLETQYFGPGTRLLVL.

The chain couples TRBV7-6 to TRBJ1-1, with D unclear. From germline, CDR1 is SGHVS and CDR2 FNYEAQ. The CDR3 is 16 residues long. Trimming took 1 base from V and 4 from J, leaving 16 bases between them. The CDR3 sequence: CASSLDAGRVGTEAFF. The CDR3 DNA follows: TGTGCCAGCAGCTTAGACGCGGGGAGGGTGGGCACTGAAGCTTTCTTT.

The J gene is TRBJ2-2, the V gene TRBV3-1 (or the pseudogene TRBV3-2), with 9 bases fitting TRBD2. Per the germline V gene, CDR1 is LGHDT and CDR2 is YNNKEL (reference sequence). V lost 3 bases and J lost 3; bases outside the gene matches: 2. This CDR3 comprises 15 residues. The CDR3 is CASSQRGGDTGELFF. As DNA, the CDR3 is TGTGCCAGCAGCCAGCGGGGGGGCGACACCGGGGAGCTGTTTTTT.

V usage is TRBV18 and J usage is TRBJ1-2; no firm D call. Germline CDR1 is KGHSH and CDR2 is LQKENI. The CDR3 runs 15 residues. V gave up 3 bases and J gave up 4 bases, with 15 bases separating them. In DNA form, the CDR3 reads TGTGCCAGCTCACCTCCCGGTCCGGGGATCTATGGCTACACCTTC. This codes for CASSPPGPGIYGYTF.

CDR3 region: CASSQIGTPYGYTF. The CDR3, as DNA: TGTGCCAGCAGTCAGATCGGGACACCCTATGGCTACACCTTC. The V and J genes are TRBV5-4 and TRBJ1-2, with D perhaps TRBD1 (6 bases). Trimming removed 5 bases at V and 4 bases at J, with 15 bases between. In germline, CDR1 is SGHNT, CDR2 YYREEE (reference sequence). CDR3 length equals 14 residues. The variable domain in full, with the rest retrieved from reference TRBV5-4 and TRBJ1-2, is ETGVTQSPTHLIKTRGQQVTLRCSSQSGHNTVSWYQQALGQGPQFIFQYYREEENGRGNFPPRFSGLQFPNYSSELNVNALELDDSALYLCASSQIGTPYGYTFGSGTRLTVV.